Presented here are 10 T cell receptor beta chains from one specimen sequenced in a study of CD8 T cells in Susac syndrome. RNA amounts of 0.5 to 1 ug underwent reverse transcription with random hexamers. TCRdb re-called the immunoSEQ multiplex PCR reads with MiXCR, one entry per CDR3 protein. The sample has 150,000 to 250,000 distinct CDR3 sequences; roughly 96% are singletons. The sample taken for sequencing was CD4+ T cells from PBMCs. The receptors originated from a human donor with multiple sclerosis.

The gene calls are TRBV30 and TRBJ2-3; tentatively, D is TRBD1 or TRBD2 (5 bases each). Germline V gene data show CDR1 as GTSNPN and CDR2 as SVGIG (reference sequence). Trimming cost V 0 bases and J 12 bases, with 13 bases left between them. CDR3 size: 12 residues. CDR3 in DNA: TGTGCCTGGAGTGTACCCCCGGGGCTCCAGTATTTT. It codes for CAWSVPPGLQYF.

The CDR3 protein is CASRKEAYGYTF. DNA of the CDR3: TGTGCCAGCAGGAAGGAGGCCTATGGCTACACCTTC. The gene calls are TRBV6-6 and TRBJ1-2, with D unclear. The CDR3 is 12 residues long. With 6 bases removed from V and 4 bases from J, the gap between germline ends came to 9 bases. The V gene's germline CDR1 is MNHNY and CDR2 SVGAGI (reference sequence).

The V call is TRBV3-1, the J call TRBJ2-7; the D gene is possibly TRBD1 (6 bases). Germline values: CDR1 LGHDT, CDR2 YNNKEL (reference sequence). The germline V and J ends were trimmed by 4 bases and 0 bases, with 19 bases remaining between them. CDR3 size: 17 residues. The CDR3: CASSPLGGRGVSYEQYF. The CDR3 DNA is TGTGCCAGCAGCCCCCTAGGGGGAAGGGGCGTCTCCTACGAGCAGTACTTC.

The CDR3 sequence: CASSLRLVGETQYF. The CDR3 nucleotides read TGTGCCAGCAGCTTACGACTAGTGGGAGAGACCCAGTACTTC. The rearrangement uses TRBV7-3 and TRBJ2-5; maybe TRBD2 (6 bases). The CDR3 has 14 residues. V dropped 2 bases and J dropped 4 bases, with 11 bases sitting between them. Germline CDR1 and CDR2: SGHTA and FQGTGA.

The V and J genes are TRBV7-9 and TRBJ2-4; D call uncertain. Germline V gene data show CDR1 as SEHNR and CDR2 as FQNEAQ (reference sequence). Trimming cost V 5 bases and J 9 bases, with 11 bases left between them. The CDR3 spans 12 residues. This CDR3 reads CASSASRGIQYF. DNA of the CDR3: TGTGCCAGCAGCGCTTCTCGCGGCATTCAGTACTTC.

This chain uses TRBV5-4 with TRBJ2-5; 12 bases fit TRBD2. Germline V lookup: CDR1 SGHNT, CDR2 YYREEE (reference sequence). This CDR3 comprises 16 residues. With V trimmed by 4 bases and J by 2 bases, 6 bases remained unmatched. The CDR3 sequence: CASSLEGLAGQETQYF. The DNA for the CDR3 is TGTGCCAGCAGCCTCGAGGGACTAGCGGGTCAAGAGACCCAGTACTTC. Supplemented by reference TRBV5-4 and TRBJ2-5, the full variable domain reads ETGVTQSPTHLIKTRGQQVTLRCSSQSGHNTVSWYQQALGQGPQFIFQYYREEENGRGNFPPRFSGLQFPNYSSELNVNALELDDSALYLCASSLEGLAGQETQYFGPGTRLLVL.

The chain carries TRBV4-1 and TRBJ2-1; D is unclear. Germline V gene data show CDR1 as MGHRA and CDR2 as YSYEKL. The CDR3 extends over 17 amino acids. Trimming cost V 0 bases and J 0 bases, with 12 bases left between them. In DNA, the CDR3 is TGCGCCAGCAGCCAAGAATCGGACGCAAGCTCCTACAATGAGCAGTTCTTC. The encoded protein is CASSQESDASSYNEQFF.

This rearrangement joins TRBV24-1 to TRBJ2-7, with D unresolved. Trimming cost V 5 bases and J 3 bases, with 10 bases left between them. This CDR3 region has 13 residues. Germline V gene data show CDR1 as KGHDR and CDR2 as SFDVKD. The CDR3 DNA follows: TGTGCCACCAGTGGACAACAGAGCTACGAGCAGTACTTC. Amino acid sequence: CATSGQQSYEQYF.

The J gene is TRBJ2-7, the V gene TRBV27; D is uncertain. The germline gives CDR1 MNHEY, CDR2 SMNVEV (reference sequence). V was shortened by 6 bases and J by 4 bases, with 10 bases between the two germline ends. The CDR3 is made up of 12 amino acids. CDR3 loop: CASSQGPYEQYF. CDR3 coding DNA: TGTGCCAGCAGCCAAGGGCCTTACGAGCAGTACTTC.

V and J are TRBV20-1 and TRBJ2-1, with 9 bases lining up with TRBD2. The CDR3 spans 15 residues. Germline trimming cut 4 bases from V and 3 bases from J; bases unmatched to any gene: 7. Germline values: CDR1 DFQATT, CDR2 SNEGSKA (reference sequence). The CDR3 spells CSATLGGRGYNEQFF. The DNA of the CDR3 is TGCAGTGCTACTTTGGGCGGGAGGGGCTACAATGAGCAGTTCTTC.